These 13 T cell receptor beta chains were sequenced from one sample in a study of post-analysis software for immune sequencing data. The antigens for these receptors are not known. Overall study findings and caveats: Higher frequency in patients than in controls was seen for roughly five TRBV segments, with TRBV5-6, TRBV5-1 and TRBV20-1 among them.

Built from TCR beta cDNA, the libraries had unique molecular identifiers in them. Via MiXCR, TCRdb re-called the PCR reads, giving one row per CDR3 protein. The sample contains a few hundred thousand distinct CDR3 sequences, around 34% of which appear only once. What was sequenced was blood. The receptors were sampled from a girl aged 5 to 17 with multiple sclerosis.

The table lists this clonotype with a few counts. This may arise from a read error, as a much more abundant clone is one base away. The chain joins TRBV20-1 to TRBJ2-7; 9 positions agree with TRBD1. The CDR3 is 14 residues long. Germline loops: CDR1 DFQATT, CDR2 SNEGSKA (reference sequence). The CDR3 DNA reads as TGCAGTGCTAGAGGGGACAGGGCCTCCTGCGAGCAGTACTTC. As protein: CSARGDRASCEQYF.

This clonotype has ten or more counts. The rearrangement links TRBV20-1 to TRBJ1-5; D gene uncertain. The germline gives CDR1 DFQATT, CDR2 SNEGSKA (reference sequence). The CDR3 length is 13 residues. The V end lost 3 bases, the J end lost 7 bases, and 13 bases lay between the germline ends. The CDR3 nucleotides are TGCAGTGCTAGCCCGACATCGGGGCAGCCCCAGCATTTT. This translates into CSASPTSGQPQHF.

Of note for this clonotype: This may come from a read error, since a much larger clone is one base off. The chain has TRBV4-2 and TRBJ2-7; 9 bases map to TRBD2. The CDR3 has 18 residues. Unmatched junction bases numbered 16, after V lost 0 bases and J lost 7 bases. The germline CDR1 and CDR2 sequences are LGHNA and YNFKEQ. The CDR3 bases are TGTGCCAGCAGCCAAGATCCCTGGGCTAGCGGGACCAACAATGAGCAGTACTTC. Amino acids: CASSQDPWASGTNNEQYF.

The chain recombines TRBV7-2 with TRBJ2-5; a weak D match, TRBD1 (6 bases). The germline gives CDR1 SGHTA, CDR2 FQGNSA. The CDR3 has 16 amino acids. V lost 5 bases and J 3 bases, leaving 19 bases between the germline ends. The CDR3 DNA reads TGTGCCAGCAGCATTACAGGGAGACAAGGGGAAGAGACCCAGTACTTC. Encoded protein: CASSITGRQGEETQYF.

V is TRBV7-4 and J is TRBJ2-5, with TRBD1 identical over 7 bases. The DNA end is more similar to TRBJ2-7, so the J call may be wrong. The CDR3 runs to 15 residues. CDR1 and CDR2 from the germline V gene are SGHVT and SQSDAQ. The CDR3, as DNA: TGTGCCAGCAGCGTACGCAGGGGGTCGGGCGACGAGCAGTACTTC. As protein: CASSVRRGSGDEQYF.

The chain carries TRBV6-1 and TRBJ2-3, with 8 bases fitting TRBD2. The CDR3 spans 17 residues. J lost 3 bases, V lost 6 bases, and 14 bases had no gene match. CDR1 and CDR2 from the germline V gene are MNHNS and SASEGT. CDR3 in amino acids: CASSAPGTSRVTDTQYF. The CDR3 DNA reads TGTGCCAGCAGCGCCCCCGGGACTAGTAGAGTGACAGATACGCAGTATTTT.

The chain employs TRBV5-1 and TRBJ2-4, with a weak D call TRBD1 (5 bases). Germline V gives CDR1 SGHRS, CDR2 YFSETQ. Trimming took 5 bases from V and 15 from J, leaving 21 bases between them. The CDR3 length is 13 residues. CDR3 nucleotides: TGCGCCAGCAGTAGGACATCCAGCTTAGGGCGGTACTTC. The encoded protein is CASSRTSSLGRYF.

The chain uses TRBV6-5 and TRBJ2-7; 7 bases are a match to TRBD1. Germline V gene data show CDR1 as MNHEY and CDR2 as SVGAGI. V trimming: 6 bases; J trimming: 2 bases; junction bases outside the gene matches: 10. The CDR3 totals 15 residues. The CDR3 spells CASSQTGTATYEQYF. CDR3 nucleotide sequence: TGTGCCAGCAGCCAGACAGGGACAGCTACCTACGAGCAGTACTTC.

This clonotype has just a few counts. The J gene is TRBJ2-5, the V gene TRBV28; 13 positions agree with TRBD2. The J segment lost 8 bases and the V segment lost 4 bases, leaving 10 bases of the junction unmatched. CDR1 MDHEN and CDR2 SYDVKM come from the germline V gene. The CDR3 totals 16 residues. The CDR3 is CASSSTGLAGVNTQYF. CDR3 nucleotide sequence: TGTGCCAGCAGTTCCACCGGACTAGCGGGGGTGAATACCCAGTACTTC. The full variable domain, in which reference TRBV28 and TRBJ2-5 provide the parts outside the CDR3, is DVKVTQSSRYLVKRTGEKVFLECVQDMDHENMFWYRQDPGLGLRLIYFSYDVKMKEKGDIPEGYSVSREKKERFSLILESASTNQTSMYLCASSSTGLAGVNTQYFGPGTRLLVL.

V usage is TRBV2 and J usage is TRBJ2-6; 7 positions agree with TRBD1. CDR3 length: 17 residues. V shed 5 bases, J shed 3 bases, and the junction held 10 bases outside the gene matches. Germline CDR1 and CDR2: SNHLY and FYNNEI. In DNA form, the CDR3 reads TGTGCCAGCAGTTACTCCACAGGGGCGGTTGGGGCCAACGTCCTGACTTTC. This encodes CASSYSTGAVGANVLTF.

This clonotype was found many times. V gene TRBV6-5 combines with J gene TRBJ1-5, with D unclear. CDR1 and CDR2 from the germline V gene are MNHEY and SVGAGI. The CDR3 runs 14 residues. V dropped 5 bases and J dropped 1 base, with 9 bases sitting between them. CDR3 in DNA: TGTGCCAGCAGTGACTATCGGAGCAATCAGCCCCAGCATTTT. This translates into CASSDYRSNQPQHF.

Comment on this clonotype: A read error is possible here, since a much larger clone lies one base away. The chain has TRBV9 and TRBJ2-1, with 8 bases identical to TRBD2. V lost 0 bases and J lost 8; bases outside the gene matches: 7. CDR3 size: 15 residues. Germline assignment: CDR1 SGDLS and CDR2 YYNGEE. CDR3 sequence: CASSVALLAADEQFF. For the CDR3, the DNA is TGTGCCAGCAGCGTAGCTCTACTAGCGGCCGATGAGCAGTTCTTC.

At least ten counts were recorded for this clonotype. J is TRBJ2-1 and V is TRBV28, with D possibly TRBD2 on 6 matching bases. This CDR3 comprises 15 residues. CDR1 MDHEN and CDR2 SYDVKM come from the germline V gene. V was pared by 4 bases and J by 6 bases, with 16 bases between. CDR3 nucleotide sequence: TGTGCCAGCAGTTCAGCGCGTCTAGCGAGCAATGAGCAGTTCTTC. This translates into CASSSARLASNEQFF.